Each of the 18 T cell receptor beta chains below was sequenced from the same sample in a study of radiation and T cells in renal cell carcinoma. Generated by immunoSEQ multiplex PCR, the TCRdb table keeps only in-frame clones and is missing some. Of more than 100,000 clones listed, 88% were seen once; the top ten hold 5% to 6%. Stated time point: blood 2 weeks post-SBRT. Regarding treatment: 15 Gy SBRT to primary tumor, nephrectomy 4 weeks later. Material: blood, obtained from a patient whose treatment included radiotherapy and nephrectomy. The receptors stem from a woman in her 70s with renal cell carcinoma.

The chain combines TRBV5-1 with TRBJ1-1; D is possibly TRBD1 (5 bases). This CDR3 is built from 16 residues. With 6 bases removed from V and 2 bases from J, the gap between germline ends came to 20 bases. Germline V gives CDR1 SGHRS, CDR2 YFSETQ. The CDR3 spells CASTPVEGNPNTEAFF. DNA of the CDR3: TGCGCCAGCACCCCGGTTGAGGGGAATCCAAACACTGAAGCTTTCTTT.

The count of this clone is one. The J gene is TRBJ1-2, the V gene TRBV2; TRBD1 might be the D (5 bases). Germline V CDR1 and CDR2: SNHLY, FYNNEI. V shed 7 bases and J shed 4 bases, with 13 bases lying between them. This CDR3 comprises 13 residues. The CDR3 is CASNIGASYGYTF. The CDR3 region has the DNA TGTGCCAGCAATATAGGGGCTTCCTATGGCTACACCTTC.

The rearrangement joins TRBV2 to TRBJ2-1; 10 nucleotides agree with TRBD2. From germline, CDR1 is SNHLY and CDR2 FYNNEI. J lost 0 bases, V lost 6 bases, and 8 bases had no gene match. CDR3 length equals 17 residues. The chain's CDR3 is CASSQTSGAFSYNEQFF. CDR3 bases: TGTGCCAGCAGCCAAACTAGCGGGGCCTTCTCCTACAATGAGCAGTTCTTC.

With respect to this clone: A read error may produce the germline difference seen at one junction end. The rearrangement joins TRBV7-7 to TRBJ2-3; no definite D call. The CDR3 is made up of 12 amino acids. Germline V gene data show CDR1 as SSHAT and CDR2 as FNYEAQ (reference sequence). CDR3 loop: CASSPPSDTQYF. The CDR3, as DNA: TGTGCTAGCAGCCCCCCATCAGATACGCAGTATTTT. The full variable domain, completed using reference TRBV7-7 and TRBJ2-3, is GAGVSQSPRYKVTKRGQDVTLRCDPISSHATLYWYQQALGQGPEFLTYFNYEAQPDKSGLPSDRFSAERPEGSISTLTIQRTEQRDSAMYRCASSPPSDTQYFGPGTRLTVL.

The chain carries TRBV4-3 and TRBJ2-7; D perhaps matches TRBD1 (6 bases). V was pared by 11 bases and J by 2 bases, with 19 bases between. Per the germline V gene, CDR1 is LGHNA and CDR2 is YSLEER. The CDR3 contains 14 residues. This CDR3 is CAFETGTHTYEQYF. CDR3 in DNA: TGCGCCTTCGAGACCGGGACACATACCTACGAGCAGTACTTC.

The gene calls are TRBV19 and TRBJ2-1, with 9 nucleotides matching TRBD1. This CDR3 has 16 residues. The V gene end was trimmed by 5 bases and the J gene end by 6 bases; junction bases not matched to a gene: 11. CDR1 and CDR2 (germline): LNHDA, SQIVND (reference sequence). The CDR3 reads CASSPWGGTGSNEQFF. CDR3 sequence (DNA): TGTGCCAGTAGTCCCTGGGGCGGGACAGGGAGCAATGAGCAGTTCTTC.

CDR3 residues: CASSQGGSSGNEQFF. The CDR3 nucleotides are TGTGCCAGCAGCCAAGGGGGGTCTTCAGGCAATGAGCAGTTCTTC. The rearrangement links TRBV4-2 to TRBJ2-1; the D gene could be TRBD1 or TRBD2 (5 bases each). Germline V gene sequence: CDR1 LGHNA, CDR2 YNFKEQ. V shed 1 base and J shed 6 bases, with 13 bases lying between them. The CDR3 sequence is 15 residues long.

The chain has TRBV7-3 and TRBJ2-2; 8 bases line up with TRBD2. This CDR3 has 16 residues. Trimming at V came to 4 bases and at J to 4 bases, leaving 8 bases not matched to a gene. CDR1 is SGHTA, CDR2 FQGTGA, per germline. The CDR3 region is CASSSQGLVSTGELFF. In nucleotides, the CDR3 is TGTGCCAGCAGCTCCCAGGGACTAGTAAGCACCGGGGAGCTGTTTTTT.

The chain is built from TRBV5-4 and TRBJ2-3, with no clear D. V shed 0 bases and J shed 5 bases, with 13 bases lying between them. The CDR3 has 15 amino acids. Germline V CDR1 and CDR2: SGHNT, YYREEE (reference sequence). The CDR3 region has the DNA TGTGCCAGCAGCTTGGAGTCAGTCAGAAGAGATACGCAGTATTTT. Its translation: CASSLESVRRDTQYF.

The V call is TRBV18, the J call TRBJ1-2, with TRBD1 as a possible D gene (5 bases). Trimming stripped 2 bases from V and 4 bases from J, with 5 bases between. Looked up from germline, CDR1 is KGHSH and CDR2 is LQKENI. The CDR3 has 12 amino acids. CDR3 residues: CASSPGAYGYTF. As DNA, the CDR3 is TGTGCCAGCTCACCAGGGGCCTATGGCTACACCTTC.

The J gene is TRBJ1-2, the V gene TRBV19, with 7 bases fitting TRBD1. CDR1 and CDR2 (germline): LNHDA, SQIVND (reference sequence). There are 15 residues in the CDR3. V shed 5 bases, J shed 0 bases, and the junction held 6 bases outside the gene matches. The CDR3 coding sequence is TGTGCCAGTAGTGGGACAGAACCTTCTAACTATGGCTACACCTTC. Protein product: CASSGTEPSNYGYTF.

The chain uses TRBV7-2 and TRBJ2-7; 7 nucleotides line up with TRBD1. The length of the CDR3 is 14 residues. The V and J ends lost 5 bases and 0 bases, in that order; junction bases with no gene match: 4. Germline CDR1 SGHTA, CDR2 FQGNSA. The CDR3 reads CASSRDRTSYEQYF. CDR3 DNA: TGTGCCAGCAGCCGGGACAGAACCTCCTACGAGCAGTACTTC.

J is TRBJ1-1 and V is TRBV11-2; perhaps TRBD1 as D (6 bases). Germline CDR1 is SGHAT and CDR2 is FQNNGV. The CDR3 is 16 residues long. V lost 1 base and J lost 1, with 13 bases in between. Here the CDR3 reads CASSLGAGAENTEAFF. Here the CDR3 DNA reads TGTGCCAGCAGCTTAGGTGCGGGGGCGGAGAACACTGAAGCTTTCTTT.

The V and J genes are TRBV18 and TRBJ1-3, with a weak D call TRBD1 (6 bases). V lost 0 bases, J lost 1 base, and 10 bases lay in between. The CDR3 extends over 16 amino acids. Looked up from germline, CDR1 is KGHSH and CDR2 is LQKENI. The CDR3 DNA follows: TGTGCCAGCTCACCACCGGGACATCTATCTGGAAACACCATATATTTT. Amino acids: CASSPPGHLSGNTIYF.

The V and J genes are TRBV19 and TRBJ2-1; TRBD2 matches at 12 bases. Germline CDR1 LNHDA, CDR2 SQIVND (reference sequence). The CDR3 has 18 amino acids. The V segment lost 3 bases and the J segment 0 bases; nucleotides outside the gene matches: 6. The chain's CDR3 is CASSIGLAGRSSYNEQFF. The CDR3 region has the DNA TGTGCCAGTAGTATCGGACTAGCGGGGAGGAGCTCCTACAATGAGCAGTTCTTC.

CDR3 nucleotides: TGTGCCAGCAGGACCTCTGGAAACACCATATATTTT. Translated: CASRTSGNTIYF. The rearrangement uses TRBV6-1 and TRBJ1-3; no clear D gene. The CDR3 runs 12 residues. Trimming took 6 bases from V and 0 from J, leaving 3 bases between them. Germline CDR1 reads MNHNS; CDR2 reads SASEGT.

This rearrangement joins TRBV6-1 to TRBJ2-7, with 7 bases lining up with TRBD1. The J segment lost 0 bases and the V segment lost 6 bases, leaving 8 bases of the junction unmatched. The germline gives CDR1 MNHNS, CDR2 SASEGT. This CDR3 is 15 amino acids long. DNA for the CDR3: TGTGCCAGCAGGCAACTGAGGGACAGCTCCTACGAGCAGTACTTC. Translating gives CASRQLRDSSYEQYF.

The CDR3: CASSLDRLPGVNTEAFF. The CDR3 region has the DNA TGTGCCAGCAGCTTAGATCGCTTGCCAGGGGTGAACACTGAAGCTTTCTTT. The chain employs TRBV7-8 and TRBJ1-1; tentative D call: TRBD1 (6 bases). CDR1 is SGHVS and CDR2 is FQNEAQ in the germline V gene. The CDR3 sequence is 17 residues long. Trimming pared 1 base from V and 0 bases from J, leaving 15 bases between.